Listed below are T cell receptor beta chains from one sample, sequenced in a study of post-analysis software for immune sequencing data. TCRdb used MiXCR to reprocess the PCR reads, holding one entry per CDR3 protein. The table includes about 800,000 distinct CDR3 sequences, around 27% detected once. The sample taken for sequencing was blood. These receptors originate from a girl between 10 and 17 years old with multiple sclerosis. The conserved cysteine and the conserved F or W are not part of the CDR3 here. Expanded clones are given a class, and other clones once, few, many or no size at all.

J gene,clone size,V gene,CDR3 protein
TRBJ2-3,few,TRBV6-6,ASSYVADTQY
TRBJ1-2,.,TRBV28,ASSPDPSWQGYT
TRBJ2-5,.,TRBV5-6,ASSFDRFEETQY
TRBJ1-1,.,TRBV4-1,ASSPEWDNLLNTEAF
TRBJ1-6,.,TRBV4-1,ASSETGQSYNSPLH
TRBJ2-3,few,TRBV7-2,ASSLRLGGFTDTQY
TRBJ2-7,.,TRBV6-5,AGSKAGGKYEQY
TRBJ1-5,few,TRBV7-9,ASSLGGGSSNQPQH
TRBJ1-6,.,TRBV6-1,ASRGQGHPPLH
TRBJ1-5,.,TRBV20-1,SASRGVGQPQH
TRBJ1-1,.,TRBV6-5,ASSYSLGGSFSEAF
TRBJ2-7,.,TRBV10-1,ASSPHAGGFEQY
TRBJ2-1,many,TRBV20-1,SARDPSGRYNEQF
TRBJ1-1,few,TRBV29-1,SVEAPGGGTEAF
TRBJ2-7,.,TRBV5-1,ASSSLHYEQY
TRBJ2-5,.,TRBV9,ASSVAQAGAGQETQY
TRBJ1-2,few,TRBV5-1,ASSLEGTGVHGYT
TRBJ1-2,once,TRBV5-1,ASSSGTAIHYGYT
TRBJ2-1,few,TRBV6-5,ASSSRGNEQF
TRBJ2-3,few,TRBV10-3,AISSAGGGTDTQY
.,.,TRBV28,ASGKGVMMETQY
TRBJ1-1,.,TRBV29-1,SVESFTEAF
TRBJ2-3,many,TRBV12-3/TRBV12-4,ASRATDTQY
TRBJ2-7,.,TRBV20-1,SARATYFYEQY
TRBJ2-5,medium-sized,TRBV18,ASSPQETQY
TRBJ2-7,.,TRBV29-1,SVGAIGTGRSYEQY
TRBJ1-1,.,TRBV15,ATKDPSPNTEAF
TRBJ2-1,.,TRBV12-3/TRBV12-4,ASGPSVGYNEQF
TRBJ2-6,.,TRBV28,ASSLLSQAGANVLT
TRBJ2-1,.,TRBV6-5,ASGTSGITAQF
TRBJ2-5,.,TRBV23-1,AQGGDYVQETQY
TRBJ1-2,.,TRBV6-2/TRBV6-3,ASSDPAGVNYGYT
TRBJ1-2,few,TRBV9,ASSTTGAHGYT
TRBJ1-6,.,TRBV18,ASSPRTGNNSPLH
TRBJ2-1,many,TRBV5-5,ASSLGTGTYNEQF
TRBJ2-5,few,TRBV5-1,ASALGAETQY
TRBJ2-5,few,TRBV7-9,ASSLAVSETQY
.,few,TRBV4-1,ASSQVDREETQY
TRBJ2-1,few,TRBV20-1,SARVGTRNEQF
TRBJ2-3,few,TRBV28,ASSRDMEGHADTQY
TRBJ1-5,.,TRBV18,ASSPGTGGTQPQH